These 28 T cell receptor beta chains came from one sample sequenced in a study of OX40 agonist ivuxolimab in advanced cancers. Sequencing was performed with immunoSEQ multiplex PCR; in TCRdb, only in-frame clones are kept and a portion is missing. The data contain approximately 69,000 clones, roughly 80% of them singletons. Source: CD4+ or CD8+ T cells sorted from blood, taken in a trial of the OX40 agonist ivuxolimab. The source is an adult with an advanced solid tumor such as melanoma, head and neck, liver or kidney cancer.

The chain combines TRBV7-3 with TRBJ2-7; D is perhaps TRBD2 (7 bases). The CDR3 length is 15 residues. Trimming pared 5 bases from V and 0 bases from J, leaving 14 bases between. Per germline, CDR1 SGHTA and CDR2 FQGTGA. This CDR3 reads CASSPYAGASYEQYF. The CDR3 DNA sequence: TGTGCCAGCAGCCCCTACGCGGGGGCCTCCTACGAGCAGTACTTC.

As DNA, the CDR3 is TGTGCCAGCAGCCCCCAACAGGGGAACACTGAAGCTTTCTTT. Translation gives CASSPQQGNTEAFF. The chain joins TRBV7-3 to TRBJ1-1; tentatively, D is TRBD1 (6 bases). CDR1 and CDR2 from the germline V gene are SGHTA and FQGTGA. V was shortened by 5 bases and J by 1 base, with 11 bases between the two germline ends. This CDR3 has 14 residues.

This chain connects TRBV5-4 to TRBJ1-1; D gene unclear. This CDR3 region has 15 residues. The germline CDR1 and CDR2 sequences are SGHNT and YYREEE (reference sequence). V dropped 0 bases and J dropped 2 bases, with 11 bases sitting between them. DNA for the CDR3: TGTGCCAGCAGCTTGGCCACGAGCTCTAACACTGAAGCTTTCTTT. This codes for CASSLATSSNTEAFF.

Note on this clone: The same CDR3 is also encoded by other DNA sequences in this sample. The rearrangement links TRBV11-2 to TRBJ2-6, with D unclear. The CDR3 consists of 15 residues. Trimming pared 2 bases from V and 1 base from J, leaving 6 bases between. From germline, CDR1 is SGHAT and CDR2 FQNNGV. As DNA, the CDR3 is TGTGCCAGCAGCTTACAAGTATCTGGGGCCAACGTCCTGACTTTC. It translates to CASSLQVSGANVLTF.

This sequence joins TRBV15 and TRBJ1-2, with 9 bases that match TRBD1. The CDR3 runs 20 residues. The germline gives CDR1 LNHNV, CDR2 YYDKDF (reference sequence). V shed 1 base and J 0 bases; nucleotides not matched to a gene: 15. The CDR3 reads CATSRGFVGRDRVTNYGYTF. DNA for the CDR3: TGTGCCACCAGCAGAGGATTCGTCGGGAGGGACAGGGTTACTAACTATGGCTACACCTTC.

The gene calls are TRBV4-3 and TRBJ2-7, with 9 nucleotides matching TRBD2. Germline values: CDR1 LGHNA, CDR2 YSLEER. This CDR3 comprises 17 residues. After removal of 1 base from V and 2 bases from J, the junction contained 9 bases not matched to a gene. For the CDR3, the DNA is TGCGCCAGCAGCCAAGGCGACCCTAGCGGGGCCCCCTACGAGCAGTACTTC. Translating it yields CASSQGDPSGAPYEQYF.

Concerning this clone: It is unclear where the CDR3 begins or ends on the DNA, so no DNA is shown, and the CDR3 is as TCRdb lists it. The V call is TRBV10-3, the J call TRBJ1-2. Germline V gene sequence: CDR1 ENHRY, CDR2 SYGVKD. The CDR3 extends over 9 residues, inclusive of both ends. CDR3 loop: CASSYSCTF.

The DNA of the CDR3 is TGTGCCAGCGGGAGGACAGTACCTGCCGAGCAGTACTTC. Encoded protein: CASGRTVPAEQYF. The rearrangement joins TRBV28 to TRBJ2-7; D assignment may be TRBD1 or TRBD2 (6 bases each). This CDR3 has 13 amino acids. V lost 8 bases and J 6 bases, leaving 17 bases between the germline ends. Germline-derived CDR1 and CDR2 are MDHEN and SYDVKM.

The V and J genes are TRBV4-2 and TRBJ2-3; D not resolved. V lost 3 bases and J lost 7, with 8 bases in between. This CDR3 spans 12 amino acids. Germline V gene data show CDR1 as LGHNA and CDR2 as YNFKEQ. In DNA form, the CDR3 reads TGTGCCAGCAGCCAGGACCACTATACGCAGTATTTT. Its protein product is CASSQDHYTQYF.

The table lists this clone with a count of one. The gene calls are TRBV28 and TRBJ2-5; perhaps TRBD2 as D (6 bases). Germline values: CDR1 MDHEN, CDR2 SYDVKM. V lost 5 bases to trimming and J lost 3 bases, with 13 bases between them. The CDR3 consists of 14 residues. The CDR3 DNA is TGTGCCAGCAGTACACCGGGACTGGAAGAGACCCAGTACTTC. It translates to CASSTPGLEETQYF.

The chain has TRBV5-6 and TRBJ2-2, with D unclear. The V gene lost 1 base and the J gene lost 6 bases, with 1 base spanning the gap. CDR3 length: 11 residues. Germline V gene lookup returns CDR1 SGHDT and CDR2 YYEEEE. CDR3 amino acids: CASSLSGELFF. The CDR3 DNA reads as TGTGCCAGCAGCTTGTCCGGGGAGCTGTTTTTT.

CDR3 sequence: CASSLTSGVSSYEQYF. CDR3 nucleotide sequence: TGCGCCAGCAGCTTAACTAGCGGGGTTAGCTCCTACGAGCAGTACTTC. The V and J genes are TRBV5-1 and TRBJ2-7, with 10 positions matching TRBD2. The V gene's germline CDR1 is SGHRS and CDR2 YFSETQ. Losses at the gene ends were 2 bases for V and 0 bases for J; bases not matched to a gene: 5. The CDR3 is 16 amino acids.

V usage is TRBV29-1 and J usage is TRBJ1-2; a weak D match, TRBD1 (5 bases). There are 11 residues in the CDR3. Looked up from germline, CDR1 is SQVTM and CDR2 is ANQGSEA. V shed 7 bases and J shed 6 bases, with 12 bases lying between them. Written as DNA, the CDR3 is TGCAGCGCCCGGGACCGGGATGGCTACACCTTC. Translation gives CSARDRDGYTF.

The chain recombines TRBV5-4 with TRBJ1-5, with D perhaps TRBD1 (5 bases). CDR1 is SGHNT, CDR2 YYREEE, per germline (reference sequence). V gave up 4 bases and J gave up 7 bases, with 15 bases separating them. The CDR3 runs 14 residues. The DNA of the CDR3 is TGTGCCAGCAGCCCCCGCGGGCGGGGGCAGCCCCAGCATTTT. It is translated as CASSPRGRGQPQHF.

This chain joins TRBV11-2 and TRBJ2-5; D might be TRBD1 (6 bases). Per the germline V gene, CDR1 is SGHAT and CDR2 is FQNNGV. This CDR3 region has 16 residues. V was cut by 3 bases and J by 1 base, with 15 bases left in between. CDR3 in DNA: TGTGCCAGCAGCTTTCTTCCAGGGGCGAGCCAAGAGACCCAGTACTTC. Protein sequence: CASSFLPGASQETQYF.

This clone is labeled as medium-sized. The J gene is TRBJ2-7, the V gene TRBV2; either TRBD1 or TRBD2 may fit D (5 bases each). Germline CDR1 reads SNHLY; CDR2 reads FYNNEI. The CDR3 extends over 13 amino acids. With 6 bases removed from V and 6 bases from J, the gap between germline ends came to 15 bases. Written as DNA, the CDR3 is TGTGCCAGCAGCGGGGCGGACCAGGGCGAGCAGTACTTC. It specifies CASSGADQGEQYF.

The chain links TRBV7-3 to TRBJ2-5, with D perhaps being TRBD1 or TRBD2 (6 bases each). Per the germline V gene, CDR1 is SGHTA and CDR2 is FQGTGA. This CDR3 has 14 residues. The V end was cut by 5 bases, the J end by 5 bases, with 15 bases between. The CDR3 DNA reads as TGTGCCAGCAGCCCCAACGGGGGCGAGGAGACCCAGTACTTC. Encoded protein: CASSPNGGEETQYF.

The chain joins TRBV2 to TRBJ2-7, with TRBD2 matching over 7 bases. The CDR3 is 14 residues long. The trim removed 4 bases at V and 0 bases at J, leaving 3 bases unmatched. Germline-derived CDR1 and CDR2 are SNHLY and FYNNEI. DNA for the CDR3: TGTGCCAGCAGTGGGGAGGGACCCTCCTACGAGCAGTACTTC. Its protein is CASSGEGPSYEQYF.

This rearrangement joins TRBV6-5 to TRBJ1-2; D remains ambiguous. Between the trimmed V and J ends, which lost 6 bases and 0 bases, there was a span of 8 bases. CDR3 size: 13 residues. Per the germline V gene, CDR1 is MNHEY and CDR2 is SVGAGI. The DNA for the CDR3 is TGTGCCAGCAGGACTCAAGCTAACTATGGCTACACCTTC. It yields the protein CASRTQANYGYTF.

CDR3 nucleotides: TGTGCCAGCAGGGGGGACGGGAACACTGAAGCTTTCTTT. Translation: CASRGDGNTEAFF. The chain combines TRBV6-1 with TRBJ1-1; possibly TRBD1 for D (5 bases). Germline V gives CDR1 MNHNS, CDR2 SASEGT. V lost 6 bases, J lost 1 base, and 9 bases lay in between. This CDR3 spans 13 amino acids.

The CDR3 sequence is CASSLGFLALGGANVLTF. The CDR3 DNA sequence: TGTGCCAGCAGCTTAGGATTCCTAGCCCTAGGTGGGGCCAACGTCCTGACTTTC. The chain couples TRBV11-2 to TRBJ2-6; perhaps TRBD2 as D (5 bases). Trimming removed 1 base from V and 3 bases from J, with 16 bases in between. Germline-derived CDR1 and CDR2 are SGHAT and FQNNGV. The CDR3 is 18 amino acids.

The chain employs TRBV18 and TRBJ1-1; tentatively, D is TRBD1 (6 bases). The germline CDR1 and CDR2 sequences are KGHSH and LQKENI. This CDR3 region has 15 residues. The germline V and J ends were trimmed by 2 bases and 6 bases, with 16 bases remaining between them. CDR3 protein: CASSPDKGGKAEAFF. In nucleotides, the CDR3 is TGTGCCAGCTCACCAGATAAAGGGGGGAAGGCTGAAGCTTTCTTT.

This clone was seen a single time. The chain combines TRBV5-1 with TRBJ2-1; D assignment may be TRBD1 or TRBD2 (6 bases each). The CDR3 has 16 residues. V was shortened by 1 base and J by 0 bases, with 11 bases between the two germline ends. Germline CDR1 is SGHRS and CDR2 is YFSETQ. CDR3 sequence: CASSLRGASSYNEQFF. The CDR3 nucleotides are TGCGCCAGCAGCTTGAGGGGGGCCAGCTCCTACAATGAGCAGTTCTTC. Based on the CDR3 plus reference TRBV5-1 and TRBJ2-1, the full variable domain is KAGVTQTPRYLIKTRGQQVTLSCSPISGHRSVSWYQQTPGQGLQFLFEYFSETQRNKGNFPGRFSGRQFSNSRSEMNVSTLELGDSALYLCASSLRGASSYNEQFFGPGTRLTVL.

The CDR3 spells CASIDRGLYEQYF. CDR3 coding DNA: TGTGCCAGCATCGACAGGGGGCTCTACGAGCAGTACTTC. This sequence joins TRBV27 and TRBJ2-7, with TRBD1 matching over 10 bases. From germline, CDR1 is MNHEY and CDR2 SMNVEV (reference sequence). CDR3 length equals 13 residues. V lost 7 bases to trimming and J lost 3 bases; unmatched junction nucleotides: 3.

The genes are TRBV7-2 and TRBJ2-1, with 11 nucleotides matching TRBD2. J was trimmed by 13 bases and V by 5 bases; bases with no gene match: 10. The CDR3 sequence is 14 residues long. CDR1 and CDR2 (germline): SGHTA, FQGNSA. CDR3 nucleotide sequence: TGTGCCAGCAGCCCTCTAGCGGGAGGATTGGGTCAGTTCTTC. It yields the protein CASSPLAGGLGQFF.

This clone was observed once. The chain has TRBV5-4 and TRBJ2-5; D call uncertain. V was cut by 1 base and J by 4 bases, with 8 bases left in between. Per germline, CDR1 SGHNT and CDR2 YYREEE (reference sequence). The CDR3 loop spans 13 amino acids. This CDR3 is CASSLLGIETQYF. CDR3 bases: TGTGCCAGCAGCTTGTTGGGGATAGAGACCCAGTACTTC.

This chain joins TRBV7-2 and TRBJ2-7; D unresolved. Looked up from germline, CDR1 is SGHTA and CDR2 is FQGNSA. CDR3 length equals 15 residues. Deletions cut 1 base from V and 2 bases from J, with 12 bases between. The CDR3 reads CASSLEEGPTYEQYF. Here the CDR3 DNA reads TGTGCCAGCAGCTTAGAGGAAGGACCCACCTACGAGCAGTACTTC.

CDR3 sequence: CASSLARAGLAGNNEQFF. The CDR3 coding sequence is TGTGCCAGCAGCTTAGCGAGGGCGGGACTAGCGGGTAACAATGAGCAGTTCTTC. The gene calls are TRBV11-1 and TRBJ2-1, with 12 bases matching TRBD2. CDR3 length: 18 amino acids. Germline V gene data show CDR1 as SGHAT and CDR2 as FQDESV (reference sequence). V shed 0 bases and J 5 bases; nucleotides not matched to a gene: 8.